This is a list of T cell receptor beta chains from one sample in a study of cytomegalovirus exposure and HLA in healthy donors. Produced via immunoSEQ multiplex PCR; TCRdb's table is partial and in-frame only. This sample has around 130,000 clones; 70% to 80% occur once, and the top ten carry approximately 2.9%. Sequenced sample: PBMCs. The origin of the receptors is a human donor in good health. CDR3s include the opening cysteine and the closing phenylalanine or tryptophan. Fields, in order: D gene, clone size, J gene, V gene, CDR3 DNA, CDR3 protein. The D gene is left open where the match is weak. Clone size is not always given. Where it is, it says once, few, many or a class for expanded clones.

d_gene: .
abundance: .
j_gene: TRBJ2-3
v_gene: TRBV4-1
CDR3nt: TGCGCCAGCAGCCAAGATAGGGGACTAAGGGGGGGTACGCAGTATTTT
CDR3aa: CASSQDRGLRGGTQYF

d_gene: TRBD2
abundance: .
j_gene: TRBJ2-1
v_gene: TRBV4-3
CDR3nt: TGCGCCAGCAGCGCCCGACTAGCGGAATACAATGAGCAGTTCTTC
CDR3aa: CASSARLAEYNEQFF

d_gene: TRBD2
abundance: .
j_gene: TRBJ2-1
v_gene: TRBV5-4
CDR3nt: TGTGCCAGCAGCTGGGGGGGGAGCGGGAGGCCCTACAATGAGCAGTTCTTC
CDR3aa: CASSWGGSGRPYNEQFF

d_gene: .
abundance: .
j_gene: TRBJ1-1
v_gene: TRBV27
CDR3nt: TGTGCCAGCAGTTTATCGACAGCGCAGAACACTGAAGCTTTCTTT
CDR3aa: CASSLSTAQNTEAFF

d_gene: .
abundance: .
j_gene: TRBJ1-1
v_gene: TRBV5-8
CDR3nt: TGTGCCAGCGGCAGAACGGGATTATTAACTGAAGCTTTCTTT
CDR3aa: CASGRTGLLTEAFF

d_gene: .
abundance: .
j_gene: TRBJ2-7
v_gene: TRBV7-7
CDR3nt: TGTGCTAGCTCTGCCTCGCAGGTCCACGAGCAGTACTTC
CDR3aa: CASSASQVHEQYF

d_gene: .
abundance: few
j_gene: TRBJ2-5
v_gene: TRBV30
CDR3nt: TGTGCCTGGACCTTTCAGGACCAAGAGACCCAGTACTTC
CDR3aa: CAWTFQDQETQYF

d_gene: .
abundance: .
j_gene: TRBJ2-7
v_gene: TRBV7-9
CDR3nt: TGTGCCAGCAGCTTAGAATCCGTCTCCTACGAGCAGTACTTC
CDR3aa: CASSLESVSYEQYF

d_gene: .
abundance: .
j_gene: TRBJ2-7
v_gene: TRBV18
CDR3nt: TGTGCCAGCTCACCTAATACAGGGAGCTCCTACGAGCAGTACTTC
CDR3aa: CASSPNTGSSYEQYF

d_gene: TRBD2
abundance: .
j_gene: TRBJ2-7
v_gene: TRBV6-6
CDR3nt: TGTGCCAGCAGTAATCAAGCGGGGATAAGCCACGAGCAGTACTTC
CDR3aa: CASSNQAGISHEQYF

d_gene: TRBD2
abundance: .
j_gene: TRBJ2-2
v_gene: TRBV28
CDR3nt: TGTGCCCACCGGCGGGGGGCGACGAACACCGGGGAGCTGTTTTTT
CDR3aa: CAHRRGATNTGELFF

d_gene: .
abundance: .
j_gene: TRBJ2-2
v_gene: TRBV9
CDR3nt: TGTGCCAGCAGCTCCGGACTGGTAACCGGGGAGCTGTTTTTT
CDR3aa: CASSSGLVTGELFF

d_gene: .
abundance: .
j_gene: TRBJ2-7
v_gene: TRBV18
CDR3nt: TGTGCCAGCTCACCCCAAGCAGGGCTCCACGAGCAGTACTTC
CDR3aa: CASSPQAGLHEQYF

d_gene: .
abundance: once
j_gene: TRBJ2-7
v_gene: TRBV25-1
CDR3nt: TGTGCCAGCAGTGAGTCTGGGAGAGCGGACGTCCTTTACGAGCAGTACTTC
CDR3aa: CASSESGRADVLYEQYF

d_gene: .
abundance: .
j_gene: TRBJ1-2
v_gene: TRBV5-1
CDR3nt: TGCGCCAGCAGCGCCCAGACCGGGAGATACACCTTC
CDR3aa: CASSAQTGRYTF

d_gene: .
abundance: .
j_gene: TRBJ2-5
v_gene: TRBV11-3
CDR3nt: TGTGCCAGCAGCTTAGGGTGGGCAGAGACCCAGTACTTC
CDR3aa: CASSLGWAETQYF

d_gene: .
abundance: .
j_gene: TRBJ2-2
v_gene: TRBV5-1
CDR3nt: TGCGCCAGCAGCTTGCAGGGGGGATTGGGGGAGCTGTTTTTT
CDR3aa: CASSLQGGLGELFF

d_gene: TRBD2
abundance: once
j_gene: TRBJ2-7
v_gene: TRBV4-3
CDR3nt: TGCGCCAGCAGCCAAGGACTAGCGGGGGCCTACGAGCAGTACTTC
CDR3aa: CASSQGLAGAYEQYF

d_gene: TRBD2
abundance: .
j_gene: TRBJ2-7
v_gene: TRBV11-2
CDR3nt: TGTGCCAGCAGCTTAGTCGCACTAGCGGGAGGGTCGTGGGGCGAGCAGTACTTC
CDR3aa: CASSLVALAGGSWGEQYF

d_gene: .
abundance: few
j_gene: TRBJ2-1
v_gene: TRBV29-1
CDR3nt: TGCAGCGTGGAGGGGGGGCAGGGGTCCGCGAATGAGCAGTTCTTC
CDR3aa: CSVEGGQGSANEQFF

d_gene: .
abundance: once
j_gene: TRBJ2-7
v_gene: TRBV2
CDR3nt: TGTGCCAGCACCGATAGACTAGAACGGGCCGCCTACGAGCAGTACTTC
CDR3aa: CASTDRLERAAYEQYF

d_gene: TRBD2
abundance: .
j_gene: TRBJ2-3
v_gene: TRBV11-1
CDR3nt: TGTGCCAGCAGCATCGGACTAGCGGGAGTTGGAGATACGCAGTATTTT
CDR3aa: CASSIGLAGVGDTQYF

d_gene: TRBD1
abundance: few
j_gene: TRBJ1-2
v_gene: TRBV15
CDR3nt: TGTGCCACCAGCAGAGCCTGGGACAGGGTTGGCTACACCTTC
CDR3aa: CATSRAWDRVGYTF

d_gene: TRBD2
abundance: once
j_gene: TRBJ2-7
v_gene: TRBV28
CDR3nt: TGTGCCAGCATCAGTATAAGGACTAGCGGGAGCTACGAGCAGTACTTC
CDR3aa: CASISIRTSGSYEQYF